The 20 T cell receptor beta chains in this list originate from one sample, sequenced in a study of regulatory T cells in long-lasting Graves disease (dated by TCRdb to about 2021). Library preparation used multiplex PCR. The instrument was an Illumina HiSeq 4000. CDR3 regions were amplified by Arm-PCR with iRepertoire HTBI primers to construct TCR beta libraries. TCRdb reprocessing: public reads trimmed at Q25 with fastp, clones called with MiXCR, in-frame beta chains kept. Every CDR3 protein is listed once, alongside the most common genes and DNA of its rows. This sample has approximately 350,000 distinct CDR3 sequences in its table, and about 17% of those were observed once. The ten largest clones capture roughly a fifth of the sample. The sample's time point, from its label and the paper: newly diagnosed GD, antithyroid drugs for less than 3 months. For both TCR sequencing and RNA sequencing, RNA was extracted from PBMCs using TRIzol.

A further study also used this sample, focusing on T cells in Graves' hyperthyroidism and ophthalmopathy.

The specimen comprised peripheral blood mononuclear cells (PBMCs), sampled at new diagnosis, from a patient treated with antithyroid drugs. The receptors here all came from a woman aged 18-35 years with Graves disease. Donor details come from another sample of the same person, matched by shared clones.

In its sample, this clonotype was seen once. A much larger clone is a single base away; this may be a read error. The chain carries TRBV7-2 and TRBJ1-1, with D maybe TRBD1 (5 bases). Germline lookup yields CDR1 SGHTA and CDR2 FQGNSA. V lost 4 bases and J 3 bases, leaving 12 bases between the germline ends. The CDR3 consists of 14 residues. CDR3 DNA: TGTGCCAGCAGCTATACGGGGGTGGACACTGAAGCTTTCTTT. Amino acid sequence: CASSYTGVDTEAFF.

The chain carries TRBV6-1 and TRBJ2-1, with D perhaps matching TRBD1 or TRBD2 (5 bases each). The CDR3 runs to 12 residues. V was cut by 6 bases and J by 8 bases, with 11 bases left in between. In germline, CDR1 is MNHNS, CDR2 SASEGT. CDR3 coding DNA: TGTGCCAGCAGGGCCTTGGGGGATGAGCAGTTCTTC. Its translation is CASRALGDEQFF.

This clonotype was detected a few times. The V and J genes are TRBV10-3 and TRBJ1-4; D perhaps matches TRBD1 (6 bases). The V gene's germline CDR1 is ENHRY and CDR2 SYGVKD. Trimming took off 11 bases at V and 2 bases at J, with 12 bases between the two ends. This CDR3 is 13 amino acids long. In nucleotides, the CDR3 is TGTGCCGTCAAGGGGGGGACTAATGAAAAACTGTTTTTT. Translation gives CAVKGGTNEKLFF.

This clonotype was counted ten times or more. The chain uses TRBV20-1 and TRBJ2-7; 8 bases are a match to TRBD2. Trimming cost V 3 bases and J 3 bases; bases outside gene matches: 7. This CDR3 comprises 14 residues. CDR1 is DFQATT, CDR2 SNEGSKA, per germline (reference sequence). The CDR3 is CSASRPSGSYEQYF. Here the CDR3 DNA reads TGCAGTGCTAGTCGTCCCAGCGGGAGCTACGAGCAGTACTTC.

This chain links TRBV25-1 with TRBJ1-5, with 7 bases aligning to TRBD1. CDR3 length: 15 amino acids. The J segment lost 4 bases and the V segment lost 6 bases, leaving 9 bases of the junction unmatched. Germline CDR1 MGHDK, CDR2 SYGVNS. The CDR3 protein is CASSATGQTNQPQHF. The CDR3 nucleotides read TGTGCCAGCAGCGCTACGGGACAGACAAATCAGCCCCAGCATTTT.

Many counts were recorded for this clonotype. The chain has TRBV7-3 and TRBJ1-2, with 8 bases identical to TRBD1. Per the germline V gene, CDR1 is SGHTA and CDR2 is FQGTGA. The CDR3 sequence is 13 residues long. Unmatched junction bases numbered 6, after V lost 5 bases and J lost 7 bases. The CDR3, as DNA: TGTGCCAGCAGCCTTGGACAGGGCCGTGGCTACACCTTC. This codes for CASSLGQGRGYTF.

This clonotype has only a few counts. This may stem from a read error, because a much larger clone lies one nucleotide away. The genes are TRBV7-8 and TRBJ2-7, with 7 bases lining up with TRBD1. The germline V gene encodes CDR1 SGHVS and CDR2 FQNEAQ. The CDR3 is 14 residues long. The V gene end was trimmed by 5 bases and the J gene end by 7 bases; junction bases not matched to a gene: 11. The CDR3 protein is CASSGEGARGEQYF. The CDR3 nucleotides are TGTGCCAGCAGCGGAGAGGGGGCAAGGGGAGAGCAGTACTTC. The full variable domain, in which reference TRBV7-8 and TRBJ2-7 provide the parts outside the CDR3, is GAGVSQSPRYKVAKRGQDVALRCDPISGHVSLFWYQQALGQGPEFLTYFQNEAQLDKSGLPSDRFFAERPEGSVSTLKIQRTQQEDSAVYLCASSGEGARGEQYFGPGTRLTVT.

This chain links TRBV5-1 with TRBJ2-3; D not resolved. The CDR3 is 17 amino acids. CDR1 is SGHRS and CDR2 is YFSETQ in the germline V gene. Trimming left V 6 bases short and J 3 bases short, with 23 bases between. As DNA, the CDR3 is TGCGCCAGCAACCTAGAAGTGAGACTTAAAAATACAGATACGCAGTATTTT. This encodes CASNLEVRLKNTDTQYF.

This clonotype was counted ten times or more. The J gene is TRBJ2-1, the V gene TRBV3-1; 8 bases agree with TRBD2. The trim removed 5 bases at V and 10 bases at J, leaving 4 bases unmatched. In germline, CDR1 is LGHDT, CDR2 YNNKEL (reference sequence). The CDR3 extends over 12 amino acids. This CDR3 reads CASSYGGGEQFF. The CDR3 bases are TGTGCCAGCAGCTACGGGGGGGGGGAGCAGTTCTTC.

This clonotype was recorded a few times. V gene TRBV6-1 combines with J gene TRBJ1-1; D ambiguous. V lost 10 bases and J 10 bases, leaving 22 bases between the germline ends. The germline V gene encodes CDR1 MNHNS and CDR2 SASEGT. The CDR3 loop spans 13 amino acids. Here the CDR3 reads CATPDEAVSGAFF. As DNA, the CDR3 is TGTGCCACCCCTGACGAGGCGGTTTCAGGAGCTTTCTTT.

The J gene is TRBJ1-5, the V gene TRBV10-3; D is undetermined. The CDR3 loop spans 14 amino acids. Between the trimmed V and J ends, which lost 11 bases and 5 bases, there was a span of 19 bases. Germline assignment: CDR1 ENHRY and CDR2 SYGVKD. CDR3 DNA: TGTGCCTCCCAATCCCGACATGGTGATCAGCCCCAGCATTTT. This codes for CASQSRHGDQPQHF.

This clonotype was found many times. V is TRBV29-1 and J is TRBJ1-1; D unresolved. The germline gives CDR1 SQVTM, CDR2 ANQGSEA. The CDR3 loop spans 12 amino acids. V shed 2 bases and J shed 2 bases, with 6 bases lying between them. The CDR3 DNA is TGCAGCGTTGAATCCGGCAACACTGAAGCTTTCTTT. Protein sequence: CSVESGNTEAFF.

This clonotype appeared many times. This chain joins TRBV18 and TRBJ2-1; perhaps TRBD1 as D (6 bases). Looked up from germline, CDR1 is KGHSH and CDR2 is LQKENI. This CDR3 spans 13 amino acids. The V end was cut by 4 bases, the J end by 7 bases, with 11 bases between. The CDR3 here is CASSLGAKNEQFF. CDR3 nucleotides: TGTGCCAGCTCACTGGGGGCGAAGAATGAGCAGTTCTTC.

Concerning this clonotype itself: Since a much larger clone is just one base distant, this may be a read error. The rearrangement joins TRBV5-1 to TRBJ2-7, with 10 nucleotides matching TRBD2. CDR3 size: 16 residues. The germline V gene encodes CDR1 SGHRS and CDR2 YFSETQ. CDR3 DNA sequence: TGCGCCAGCAGCTTGGGAGGACTAGCGGCGGCCTACCAGCAGTACTTC. It codes for CASSLGGLAAAYQQYF.

The CDR3 DNA reads TGCAGCGTGGAGGGACTAGCGGGATTCCTCCAAGAGACCCAGTACTTC. It translates to CSVEGLAGFLQETQYF. This chain uses TRBV29-1 with TRBJ2-5; 13 bases fit TRBD2. With 6 bases clipped from V and 1 base from J, the junction kept 8 bases outside the gene matches. Germline V CDR1 and CDR2: SQVTM, ANQGSEA. The CDR3 covers 16 residues.

The gene calls are TRBV5-4 and TRBJ2-3; 9 nucleotides line up with TRBD1. The CDR3 loop spans 15 amino acids. V lost 0 bases, J lost 4 bases, and 3 bases stayed unmatched. CDR1 is SGHNT and CDR2 is YYREEE in the germline V gene (reference sequence). CDR3 in DNA: TGTGCCAGCAGCTTGGCGGACAGGGGAGCAGATACGCAGTATTTT. Its translation: CASSLADRGADTQYF.

This clonotype was observed a handful of times. This could be a read error, since a much larger clone is one nucleotide away. The rearrangement joins TRBV2 to TRBJ1-1; D is unresolved. The germline V gene encodes CDR1 SNHLY and CDR2 FYNNEI. The CDR3 length is 16 residues. V was trimmed by 4 bases and J by 3 bases, leaving 18 bases between them. The CDR3 sequence: CASSGGLGRSHTEAFF. The CDR3 DNA is TGTGCCAGCAGTGGAGGATTGGGCAGGTCGCACACTGAAGCTTTCTTT.

The rearrangement links TRBV19 to TRBJ2-3; TRBD2 matches 15 bases. V dropped 6 bases and J dropped 1; count of bases not matched to a gene: 11. The CDR3 covers 19 residues. CDR1 and CDR2 from the germline V gene are LNHDA and SQIVND (reference sequence). In DNA form, the CDR3 reads TGTGCCAGTAGCCCGGGACTAGCGGGGGGCTCTATTGGCACAGATACGCAGTATTTT. As protein: CASSPGLAGGSIGTDTQYF.

V gene TRBV20-1 combines with J gene TRBJ1-2; TRBD1 aligns across 8 bases. This CDR3 has 17 residues. Germline V gene lookup returns CDR1 DFQATT and CDR2 SNEGSKA (reference sequence). Trimming cost V 5 bases and J 2 bases; bases outside gene matches: 16. In nucleotides, the CDR3 is TGCAGTGCTGGTACAGGGGGGCCAACAGGCCTAAACTATGGCTACACCTTC. Its translation is CSAGTGGPTGLNYGYTF.

The table lists this clonotype with many counts. The rearrangement links TRBV9 to TRBJ2-1; a possible D gene is TRBD2 (5 bases). Trimming took 3 bases from V and 7 from J, leaving 23 bases between them. The CDR3 has 17 amino acids. Germline V gives CDR1 SGDLS, CDR2 YYNGEE. For the CDR3, the DNA is TGTGCCAGCAGCGGCAACCCGAGGGCGCTCACGGGGAATGAGCAGTTCTTC. This translates into CASSGNPRALTGNEQFF. Combining the CDR3 with reference TRBV9 and TRBJ2-1 gives the whole variable domain DSGVTQTPKHLITATGQRVTLRCSPRSGDLSVYWYQQSLDQGLQFLIQYYNGEERAKGNILERFSAQQFPDLHSELNLSSLELGDSALYFCASSGNPRALTGNEQFFGPGTRLTVL.